This is a list of T cell receptor beta chains from one sample in a study of blood T cell repertoires in COVID-19. Method: immunoSEQ multiplex PCR; TCRdb's copy keeps in-frame clones and lacks some. The sample has over 150,000 clones; approximately 85% are singletons. Sample: peripheral blood. The receptors shown here come from a woman aged 55-70 years with COVID-19, enrolled during active disease. Each CDR3 is given with its conserved first and last residue. The D gene is left open where the match is weak. Size tells how often a clone was seen (once, few, many) or the class of an expanded clone, and some rows leave it out.

>TRBJ2-5|-|TRBV6-5|TRBD1
TGTGCCCACGGCAGGGGGCGAGAGACCCAGTACTTC
CAHGRGRETQYF
>TRBJ1-1|-|TRBV7-2|TRBD1
TGTGCCAGCAGCTTAGCTAGAGGGGGCTCTGAAGCTTTCTTT
CASSLARGGSEAFF
>TRBJ1-2|-|TRBV6-5|-
TGTGCCAGCAGGACCTCGGGGTGGGCCTATGGCTACACCTTC
CASRTSGWAYGYTF
>TRBJ1-1|-|TRBV7-9|-
TGTGCCAGCAGCTCGACGGGGGACCATGAAGCTTTCTTT
CASSSTGDHEAFF
>TRBJ2-3|-|TRBV6-5|-
TGTGCCAGCAGTCTTGAGGCGGGGCGCACAGATACGCAGTATTTT
CASSLEAGRTDTQYF
>TRBJ2-1|few|TRBV6-6|-
TGTGCCAGCAGTAGCCCTACAGGGTCCGCCTACAATGAGCAGTTCTTC
CASSSPTGSAYNEQFF
>TRBJ1-5|-|TRBV7-2|-
TGTGCCAGCAGCTTGGGCTCAGGGAGCAATCAGCCCCAGCATTTT
CASSLGSGSNQPQHF
>TRBJ1-6|-|TRBV6-1|TRBD1
TGTGCCAGCAGTGAAGTACGGACAGGGGCCAATTCACCCCTCCACTTT
CASSEVRTGANSPLHF
>TRBJ2-2|-|TRBV6-6|-
TGTGCCAGCAGCCCTTTCCCCGGGGAGCTGTTTTTT
CASSPFPGELFF
>TRBJ2-2|-|TRBV21-1|-
TGTGCCAGCAGCAAAGTACAGGCTTTGGCCGGGGAGCTGTTTTTT
CASSKVQALAGELFF
>TRBJ1-2|-|TRBV5-6|-
TGTGCCAGCAGCTTGTACCAGAACTATGGCTACACCTTC
CASSLYQNYGYTF
>TRBJ2-3|-|TRBV5-8|-
TGTGCCAGCAGCCTCACAGATACGCAGTATTTT
CASSLTDTQYF
>TRBJ1-1|few|TRBV21-1|-
TGTGCCAGCAGCAATCCCGGCGGGACAGTTAAGGGGCGGGCTGAAGCTTTCTTT
CASSNPGGTVKGRAEAFF
>TRBJ2-3|-|TRBV10-3|-
TGTGCCATCAGTGCCTTGGACAAAGATACGCAGTATTTT
CAISALDKDTQYF
>TRBJ2-3|once|TRBV5-4|-
TGTGCCAGCAGCTTGGAACAGTCCACAGATACGCAGTATTTT
CASSLEQSTDTQYF
>TRBJ1-1|once|TRBV5-1|-
TGCGCCAGCAGCCGGGTGCAGGGTGTTCGCACTGAAGCTTTCTTT
CASSRVQGVRTEAFF
>TRBJ1-1|few|TRBV5-8|TRBD1
TGTGCCAGCAGCGGCGGGACAGTATACACTGAAGCTTTCTTT
CASSGGTVYTEAFF
>TRBJ2-2|-|TRBV6-6|TRBD1
TGTGCCAGCAGTCCAACCTTCGGACAGGGGGGATCGAACACCGGGGAGCTGTTTTTT
CASSPTFGQGGSNTGELFF
>TRBJ1-5|-|TRBV19|-
TGTGCCAGTAGTATAGTTGGGGCAGGGGCTCGTCGGTCGAGTCAGCCCCAGCATTTT
CASSIVGAGARRSSQPQHF
>TRBJ2-3|-|TRBV18|-
TGTGCCAGCCCCCGAATTAAGGGGGGCACAGATACGCAGTATTTT
CASPRIKGGTDTQYF
>TRBJ2-3|few|TRBV25-1|TRBD2
TGTGCCAGCAGCGGGACTAGCGGGCCCGGCACGCAGTATTTT
CASSGTSGPGTQYF
>TRBJ2-1|once|TRBV5-6|-
TGTGCCAGCAAAAGGACACTGACTAATGAGCAGTTCTTC
CASKRTLTNEQFF
>TRBJ1-3|-|TRBV6-6|-
TGTGCCAGCAGTCCAGGGGGAAACACCATATATTTT
CASSPGGNTIYF
>TRBJ1-3|once|TRBV7-6|-
TGTGCCAGCAGCTCCCGAAAGGGGGAGAGAAACACCATATATTTT
CASSSRKGERNTIYF
>TRBJ2-1|-|TRBV7-9|TRBD2
TGTGCCAGCAGCCAAGGACTAGCGGGCCACAATGAGCAGTTCTTC
CASSQGLAGHNEQFF
>TRBJ2-2|-|TRBV2|TRBD1
TGTGCCAGCCAAGATCTCGGACAGGGCGGGTTCACCGGGGAGCTGTTTTTT
CASQDLGQGGFTGELFF
>TRBJ1-5|-|TRBV10-3|-
TGTGCCATCAGTGAGAAAGGACTGGATAATCAGCCCCAGCATTTT
CAISEKGLDNQPQHF
>TRBJ2-1|-|TRBV2|-
TGTGCCAGCATGGTTTTAGGACTGCCCTACAATGAGCAGTTCTTC
CASMVLGLPYNEQFF
>TRBJ1-1|-|TRBV4-1|-
TGCGCCAGCAGCCAAGGGCAGGGAGCTTTCTTT
CASSQGQGAFF